Presented here are 15 T cell receptor beta chains from one specimen sequenced in a study of shared clonotypes between healthy human individuals. Clones were sequenced by immunoSEQ multiplex PCR, and TCRdb holds only the in-frame ones, with some missing. This repertoire shows about 450,000 clones, roughly 77% found once; its top ten account for around 14%. The sequenced sample consisted of PBMCs. These receptors were taken from a woman aged 40 to 55 in good health. Some clones in this sample may be carry-over from other donors' samples.

This chain uses TRBV5-4 with TRBJ2-7; TRBD2 matches 10 bases. Germline CDR1 SGHNT, CDR2 YYREEE (reference sequence). This CDR3 has 14 amino acids. Trimming took 1 base from V and 4 from J; bases not matched to a gene: 2. CDR3 sequence (DNA): TGTGCCAGCAGCTTGACTAGCGGGAAGTACGAGCAGTACTTC. Protein product: CASSLTSGKYEQYF.

This chain links TRBV7-3 with TRBJ2-2; 8 positions match TRBD2. Germline V gene sequence: CDR1 SGHTA, CDR2 FQGTGA. The CDR3 loop spans 18 amino acids. The trim removed 3 bases at V and 0 bases at J, leaving 9 bases unmatched. CDR3 coding DNA: TGTGCCAGCAGCTTCCGAGCTCTAGCGGGCTCGAACACCGGGGAGCTGTTTTTT. Protein product: CASSFRALAGSNTGELFF.

This chain uses TRBV18 with TRBJ2-3; the D is unclear. The CDR3 loop spans 13 amino acids. Germline V CDR1 and CDR2: KGHSH, LQKENI. Trimming took 6 bases from V and 0 from J, leaving 7 bases between them. CDR3 in amino acids: CASSGSSTDTQYF. CDR3 DNA: TGTGCCAGCTCTGGGTCTAGCACAGATACGCAGTATTTT.

This clone was counted a few times. The rearrangement uses TRBV11-2 and TRBJ2-3; D perhaps matches TRBD2 (5 bases). The germline gives CDR1 SGHAT, CDR2 FQNNGV. The CDR3 length is 14 residues. Trimming stripped 6 bases from V and 5 bases from J, with 15 bases between. The CDR3 coding sequence is TGTGCCAGCAGGCCGGGTTTGGCGGGAGATACGCAGTATTTT. Translating gives CASRPGLAGDTQYF.

CDR3 loop: CASSLGGGQVPYEQYF. The CDR3 DNA is TGCGCCAGCAGCTTGGGAGGGGGACAGGTTCCCTACGAGCAGTACTTC. The chain couples TRBV5-1 to TRBJ2-7; TRBD1 aligns across 8 bases. Trimming cost V 0 bases and J 2 bases; bases outside gene matches: 7. Germline V gene sequence: CDR1 SGHRS, CDR2 YFSETQ. CDR3 size: 16 residues.

This clone was found a few times. The chain employs TRBV19 and TRBJ1-1; tentatively, D is TRBD1 (6 bases). V was shortened by 1 base and J by 3 bases, with 6 bases between the two germline ends. Per germline, CDR1 LNHDA and CDR2 SQIVND (reference sequence). The CDR3 is 13 residues long. The CDR3 here is CASSIAGDTEAFF. The CDR3 bases are TGTGCCAGTAGTATAGCAGGGGACACTGAAGCTTTCTTT.

The chain recombines TRBV30 with TRBJ2-7; the match to TRBD2 covers 11 bases. Germline lookup yields CDR1 GTSNPN and CDR2 SVGIG (reference sequence). Trimming removed 2 bases from V and 2 bases from J; junction bases left unmatched: 14. This CDR3 has 18 residues. Here the CDR3 reads CAWSPTSGSFELTYEQYF. The CDR3 DNA follows: TGTGCCTGGAGTCCCACTAGCGGGAGTTTTGAGCTGACCTACGAGCAGTACTTC.

This rearrangement joins TRBV28 to TRBJ2-7; tentative D call: TRBD2 (5 bases). Germline-derived CDR1 and CDR2 are MDHEN and SYDVKM. This CDR3 comprises 14 residues. V was clipped by 10 bases and J by 2 bases, with 18 bases between them. The CDR3 nucleotides are TGTGCCACCCGGGGAGTTCGGGCACCCTACGAGCAGTACTTC. Translated, it gives CATRGVRAPYEQYF.

This clone has only one observation. V and J are TRBV19 and TRBJ2-2, with a tentative D call TRBD2 (5 bases). Germline V CDR1 and CDR2: LNHDA, SQIVND (reference sequence). Trimming removed 5 bases at V and 2 bases at J, with 12 bases between. CDR3 length: 15 amino acids. DNA for the CDR3: TGTGCCAGTAGTCGACGGGGTTTCAACACCGGGGAGCTGTTTTTT. Its protein product is CASSRRGFNTGELFF.

V gene TRBV7-3 combines with J gene TRBJ2-2; D gene unclear. Germline CDR1 is SGHTA and CDR2 is FQGTGA. Trimming took 0 bases from V and 4 from J, leaving 9 bases between them. The CDR3 consists of 15 residues. The CDR3 here is CASSLTRRGTGELFF. The CDR3, as DNA: TGTGCCAGCAGCTTAACTAGGCGAGGCACCGGGGAGCTGTTTTTT.

This clone has more than one count but fewer than ten. The rearrangement links TRBV5-1 to TRBJ2-6, with unresolved D. The ends were cut back, 1 base at V and 0 bases at J, with 17 bases in the middle. The CDR3 sequence is 19 residues long. CDR1 and CDR2 from the germline V gene are SGHRS and YFSETQ. Here the CDR3 DNA reads TGCGCCAGCAGCTTGTCCTCATACGCCGCTTACTCTGGGGCCAACGTCCTGACTTTC. It encodes CASSLSSYAAYSGANVLTF.

This chain uses TRBV2 with TRBJ1-5; 8 bases align to TRBD1. Germline V gives CDR1 SNHLY, CDR2 FYNNEI. The ends lost 8 bases at V and 4 bases at J; junction bases unmatched: 10. This CDR3 has 15 amino acids. The CDR3 sequence: CASGWAGGGNQPQHF. CDR3 DNA: TGTGCCAGCGGTTGGGCAGGGGGCGGGAATCAGCCCCAGCATTTT.

The DNA for the CDR3 is TGTGCCAGCAGTTTGTACAGAAACTATGGCTACACCTTC. It is translated as CASSLYRNYGYTF. The chain links TRBV27 to TRBJ1-2; D not certain. The CDR3 has 13 amino acids. Trimming shortened V by 3 bases and J by 2 bases, and 7 bases separated the two germline ends. In germline, CDR1 is MNHEY, CDR2 SMNVEV (reference sequence).

The CDR3: CAASLGGSNEQYF. CDR3 DNA: TGTGCCGCCTCCCTAGGCGGGAGTAACGAGCAGTACTTC. The chain couples TRBV30 to TRBJ2-7; 7 nucleotides line up with TRBD2. V lost 8 bases, J lost 5 bases, and 12 bases stayed unmatched. CDR1 GTSNPN and CDR2 SVGIG come from the germline V gene (reference sequence). The length of the CDR3 is 13 residues.

This chain connects TRBV28 to TRBJ2-1, with 9 positions matching TRBD2. Per the germline V gene, CDR1 is MDHEN and CDR2 is SYDVKM. The V segment lost 10 bases and the J segment 4 bases; nucleotides outside the gene matches: 11. The CDR3 has 15 residues. In DNA form, the CDR3 reads TGTGCCATCTCCCTTAGCGGGAGTGTTTACAATGAGCAGTTCTTC. Translation: CAISLSGSVYNEQFF.